The rows below give T cell receptor beta chains drawn from one sample of a study of blood T cell repertoires in COVID-19. TCRdb keeps only in-frame clones here, not all; method: immunoSEQ multiplex PCR. The data contain fewer than 650,000 clones, about 89% of them singletons. Sequenced input: peripheral blood. All receptors derive from a woman aged 50 to 60 with COVID-19, enrolled during active disease. The CDR3 runs from the conserved cysteine through the conserved F or W. D genes are given only for firm matches. Size tells how often a clone was seen (once, few, many) or the class of an expanded clone, and some rows leave it out.

cdr3_nt	cdr3_aa	j_call	d_call	v_call	clone_size
TGTGCCTGGAGCCTAAACAATCTACCGGGACAGACGCAGTATTTT	CAWSLNNLPGQTQYF	TRBJ2-3	TRBD1	TRBV30	-
TGTGCCAGCAGCCAGGGGGCAACCTACGAGCAGTACTTC	CASSQGATYEQYF	TRBJ2-7	TRBD1	TRBV2	-
TGCAGCGTGAGGGATACGATGAACACTGAAGCTTTCTTT	CSVRDTMNTEAFF	TRBJ1-1	-	TRBV29-1	-
TGTGCCAGCAGCTTTTGGTCGGGAAACACAGATACGCAGTATTTT	CASSFWSGNTDTQYF	TRBJ2-3	-	TRBV5-5	-
TGTGCCAGCAGTTACTCGGGGGGGGCTCAGCCCCAGCATTTT	CASSYSGGAQPQHF	TRBJ1-5	-	TRBV6-5	once
TGTGCCAGCAGTCTGGGACAGGACTATGGCTACACCTTC	CASSLGQDYGYTF	TRBJ1-2	TRBD1	TRBV12-3/TRBV12-4	-
TGCGCCAGCTCGGAGGCTGGGACAGATACGCAGTATTTT	CASSEAGTDTQYF	TRBJ2-3	-	TRBV10-1	once
TGTGCCAGCAGTTACAGCGGGGGCAATCAGCCCCAGCATTTT	CASSYSGGNQPQHF	TRBJ1-5	-	TRBV6-2/TRBV6-3	once
TGTGCCAGCAGTTTGTACAGCCTCTCTGGGGCCAACGTCCTGACTTTC	CASSLYSLSGANVLTF	TRBJ2-6	-	TRBV27	once
TGCGCCAGCAGCCAAGGCCCTAGCGGGGGCTACAATGAGCAGTTCTTC	CASSQGPSGGYNEQFF	TRBJ2-1	TRBD2	TRBV4-1	-
TGTGCCAGCAAACCCCAGGGAAATATTTACTATGGCTACACCTTC	CASKPQGNIYYGYTF	TRBJ1-2	-	TRBV19	-
TGTGCCTGGAGCCCACCCATAGACAGCCTGGGGACTGAAGCTTTCTTT	CAWSPPIDSLGTEAFF	TRBJ1-1	-	TRBV30	-
TGCGCCAGCAGCCAAGATTGGAGTCAGCCCCAGCATTTT	CASSQDWSQPQHF	TRBJ1-5	-	TRBV4-1	-
TGTGCCAGCAGCCGGGACAGGGCCCCCTACGAGCAGTACTTC	CASSRDRAPYEQYF	TRBJ2-7	TRBD1	TRBV7-9	-
TGTGCCAGCTCACCAGGGGCCTCTGGAAACACCATATATTTT	CASSPGASGNTIYF	TRBJ1-3	-	TRBV18	-
TGTGCCAGCAGCTTCTTTGGACAGGGGGTCGGCAATGAGCAGTTCTTC	CASSFFGQGVGNEQFF	TRBJ2-1	TRBD1	TRBV7-9	-
TGTGCCAGCAGCTTGGCGGGCGGGGGGCCCTACGAGCAGTACTTC	CASSLAGGGPYEQYF	TRBJ2-7	TRBD2	TRBV5-6	-
TGTGCCAGAAGCTTCGGGACAGGGATGGGGTGGGATCAGCCCCAGCATTTT	CARSFGTGMGWDQPQHF	TRBJ1-5	TRBD1	TRBV5-3	-
TGTGCCAGCAGTGACCGTGGGGGCCGATGGGGTACGCAGTATTTT	CASSDRGGRWGTQYF	TRBJ2-3	-	TRBV2	-
TGTGCCAGCTCACCTAAGGGGGTCGAGACCCAGTACTTC	CASSPKGVETQYF	TRBJ2-5	-	TRBV18	once
TGTGCCAGCAGCTTGGTCGGCCAGGGTGGGGGCTACACCTTC	CASSLVGQGGGYTF	TRBJ1-2	-	TRBV5-6	-
TGTGCCAGCAGCTCCGGGACAGGGGGCTACGAGCAGTACTTC	CASSSGTGGYEQYF	TRBJ2-7	TRBD1	TRBV6-5	-
TGTGCCAGCAGCCGTTACAGGGGGCCGGCTTACGAGCAGTACTTC	CASSRYRGPAYEQYF	TRBJ2-7	TRBD1	TRBV3-1/TRBV3-2	-
TGCAGCGTTGGGGTCGGGGGGGCCCGCACAGATACGCAGTATTTT	CSVGVGGARTDTQYF	TRBJ2-3	TRBD2	TRBV29-1	-
TGTGCCAGCAGCTTTCTCAGACAGGTTATAACTAACTATGGCTACACCTTC	CASSFLRQVITNYGYTF	TRBJ1-2	-	TRBV7-9	-
TGTGCCAGTAGATCCCGCTTCCAGGGGAATGAGCAGTTCTTC	CASRSRFQGNEQFF	TRBJ2-1	-	TRBV19	-
TGCGCCAGCAGCTTGGCCGGGGGGCGGAACTACAATGAGCAGTTCTTC	CASSLAGGRNYNEQFF	TRBJ2-1	-	TRBV5-1	-
TGTGCCAGCAGCTTAGTTAGCGGGGGCACAGATACGCAGTATTTT	CASSLVSGGTDTQYF	TRBJ2-3	TRBD2	TRBV7-2	-
TGTGCCAGCATCTTAGGACTAATGAACACTGAAGCTTTCTTT	CASILGLMNTEAFF	TRBJ1-1	-	TRBV7-2	once
TGTGCCAGCAGTTTGTCCAGCGGGAACGAGCAGTACTTC	CASSLSSGNEQYF	TRBJ2-7	TRBD2	TRBV12-3/TRBV12-4	-
TGCAGCGTTTCGTGGCAGGGCCTGAACACTGAAGCTTTCTTT	CSVSWQGLNTEAFF	TRBJ1-1	-	TRBV29-1	-
TGTGCCAGCAGCTTGGAGGTACAGCGGGGGGTCCACGAGCAGTACTTC	CASSLEVQRGVHEQYF	TRBJ2-7	TRBD2	TRBV5-6	once
TGTGCCAGCAGTGAATCCGGGACAGGGCTATACAATGAGCAGTTCTTC	CASSESGTGLYNEQFF	TRBJ2-1	TRBD1	TRBV25-1	-
TGCGCCAGCAGCCCTGACACTAGCGGGGGGGTCGACGAGCAGTACTTC	CASSPDTSGGVDEQYF	TRBJ2-7	TRBD2	TRBV5-1	-
TGCGCCAGCAGCCAAGCTAGGGGAATCTACGAGCAGTACTTC	CASSQARGIYEQYF	TRBJ2-7	-	TRBV4-1	-
TGTGCCAGCAGCCAAGGTGGCGGGAATGAGCAGTTCTTC	CASSQGGGNEQFF	TRBJ2-1	-	TRBV3-1/TRBV3-2	-
TGTGCCTGGAGTGCCCGACCGGGGAGGGGAGGTGGCTACACCTTC	CAWSARPGRGGGYTF	TRBJ1-2	-	TRBV30	-
TGTGCCAGCAGTTTATATAACAGGGGGCGGGGTGGCTACACCTTC	CASSLYNRGRGGYTF	TRBJ1-2	TRBD1	TRBV28	-
TGCGCCAGCAGCTTAGGGGACAGGGGTAGGAATGAGCAGTTCTTC	CASSLGDRGRNEQFF	TRBJ2-1	TRBD1	TRBV23-1	once
TGTGCCAGTAGTATAGGCAGGGGTAACTATGGCTACACCTTC	CASSIGRGNYGYTF	TRBJ1-2	-	TRBV19	once
TGTGCCAGCAGCGCCTTTGACAGGGGGAGCACCGGGGAGCTGTTTTTT	CASSAFDRGSTGELFF	TRBJ2-2	TRBD1	TRBV9	-
TGTGCCAGCCTAAAGACCGCGGCAACTAATGAAAAACTGTTTTTT	CASLKTAATNEKLFF	TRBJ1-4	-	TRBV6-6	once
TGTGCCAGCAGTACCCCACGGTGGGGGGATGGCTACACCTTC	CASSTPRWGDGYTF	TRBJ1-2	-	TRBV28	-
TGTGCCAGCAGCTTCGATCTGGGACAGGTGGGTGAAAAACTGTTTTTT	CASSFDLGQVGEKLFF	TRBJ1-4	TRBD1	TRBV5-5	-
TGTGCCAGCAGTCCCAGAGTAAACAGGGGAGGAGAGCAGTTCTTC	CASSPRVNRGGEQFF	TRBJ2-1	-	TRBV6-5	-
TGTGCCAGCAGGTTCTGGGAGACTGAAGCTTTCTTT	CASRFWETEAFF	TRBJ1-1	-	TRBV6-5	-
TGCGCCAGCAGCTTTGGAGGAGGGTTCACTGAAGCTTTCTTT	CASSFGGGFTEAFF	TRBJ1-1	-	TRBV5-1	once
TGTGCCAGCAGTTCGCAAGGAGAAGGTGGCTACACCTTC	CASSSQGEGGYTF	TRBJ1-2	-	TRBV27	-
TGTGCCAGCAGCTCACAGGGCGGAGAGACCCAGTACTTC	CASSSQGGETQYF	TRBJ2-5	-	TRBV7-3	-
TGTGCCAGCAGCCAAGCATCCAGGGCAGAGGCCCACACTGAAGCTTTCTTT	CASSQASRAEAHTEAFF	TRBJ1-1	-	TRBV14	-
TGTGCCAGCAGTCCCGGTACCCGCAGGTATGGCTACACCTTC	CASSPGTRRYGYTF	TRBJ1-2	-	TRBV28	-
TGTGCCAGCAGCAAGTACCGGGACAGGTCGCGACTTAGCTCCTACGAGCAGTACTTC	CASSKYRDRSRLSSYEQYF	TRBJ2-7	-	TRBV21-1	-
TGTGCCAGCAGTTTCCACCCCGGGACTAGGGGCGTCAGTGAGCAGTTCTTC	CASSFHPGTRGVSEQFF	TRBJ2-1	TRBD2	TRBV27	-
TGCGCCAGCAGCCAAGACCCCACTAGCGGGGGGGCAGACACCGGGGAGCTGTTTTTT	CASSQDPTSGGADTGELFF	TRBJ2-2	TRBD2	TRBV4-1	few
TGTGCCTGGAGTTCCGACGGACAGAGCAATCAGCCCCAGCATTTT	CAWSSDGQSNQPQHF	TRBJ1-5	-	TRBV30	-
TGTGCCAGCAGTTACGGGCGGGGGGCAAATTCACCCCTCCACTTT	CASSYGRGANSPLHF	TRBJ1-6	-	TRBV6-5	-
TGCGCCAGCAGACAGAACACTGAAGCTTTCTTT	CASRQNTEAFF	TRBJ1-1	-	TRBV5-1	-
TGTGCCAGTAAGGACAGGGGAGACTATGGCTACACCTTC	CASKDRGDYGYTF	TRBJ1-2	TRBD1	TRBV19	-
TGCGCCAGCAGTCCCAGGACAGGGAATATAAACGAGCAGTACTTC	CASSPRTGNINEQYF	TRBJ2-7	TRBD1	TRBV5-1	-
TGCGCCAGCAGCCCCACAACAGGGAACACTGAAGCTTTCTTT	CASSPTTGNTEAFF	TRBJ1-1	-	TRBV5-1	-